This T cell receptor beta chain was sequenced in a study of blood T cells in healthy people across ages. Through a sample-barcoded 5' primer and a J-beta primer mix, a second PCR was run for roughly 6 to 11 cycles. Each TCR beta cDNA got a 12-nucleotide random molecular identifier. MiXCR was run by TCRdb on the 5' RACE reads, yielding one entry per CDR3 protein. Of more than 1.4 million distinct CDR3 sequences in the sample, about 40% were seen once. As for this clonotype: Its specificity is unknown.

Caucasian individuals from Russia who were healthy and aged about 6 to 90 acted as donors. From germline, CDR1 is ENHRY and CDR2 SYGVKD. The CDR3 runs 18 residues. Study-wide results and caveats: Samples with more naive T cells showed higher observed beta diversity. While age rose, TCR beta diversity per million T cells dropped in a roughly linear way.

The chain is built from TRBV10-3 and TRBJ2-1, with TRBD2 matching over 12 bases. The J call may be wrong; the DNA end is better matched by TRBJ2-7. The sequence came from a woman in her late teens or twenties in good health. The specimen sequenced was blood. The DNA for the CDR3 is TGTGCCATCAGTGATCTAGCGGGGGGGCTGAGCTCCTACAATGAGCAGTACTTC. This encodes CAISDLAGGLSSYNEQYF.